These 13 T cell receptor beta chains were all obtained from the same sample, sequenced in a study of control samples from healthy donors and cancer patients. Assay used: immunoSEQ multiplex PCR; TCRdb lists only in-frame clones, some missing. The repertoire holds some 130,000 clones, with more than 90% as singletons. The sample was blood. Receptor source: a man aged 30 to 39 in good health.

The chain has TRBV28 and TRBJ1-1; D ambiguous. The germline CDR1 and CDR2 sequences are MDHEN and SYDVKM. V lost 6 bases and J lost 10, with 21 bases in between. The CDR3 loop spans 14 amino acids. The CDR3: CASSPVGSLSLAFF. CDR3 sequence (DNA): TGTGCCAGCAGCCCGGTTGGTTCGCTCTCCCTAGCTTTCTTT.

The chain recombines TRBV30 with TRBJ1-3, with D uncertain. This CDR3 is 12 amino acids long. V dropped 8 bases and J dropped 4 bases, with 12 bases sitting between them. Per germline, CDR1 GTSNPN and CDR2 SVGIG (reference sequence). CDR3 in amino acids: CAGIPGGNTIYF. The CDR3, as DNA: TGTGCCGGAATACCGGGGGGAAACACCATATATTTT.

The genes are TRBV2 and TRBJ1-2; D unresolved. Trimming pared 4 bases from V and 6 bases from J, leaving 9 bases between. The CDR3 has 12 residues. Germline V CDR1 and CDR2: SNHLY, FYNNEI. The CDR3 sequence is CASSVLDNGYTF. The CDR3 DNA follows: TGTGCCAGCAGTGTCCTAGATAATGGCTACACCTTC.

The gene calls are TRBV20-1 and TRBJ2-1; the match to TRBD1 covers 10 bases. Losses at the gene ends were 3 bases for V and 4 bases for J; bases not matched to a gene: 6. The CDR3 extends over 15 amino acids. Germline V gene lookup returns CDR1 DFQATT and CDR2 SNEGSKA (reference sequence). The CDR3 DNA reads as TGCAGTGCTAGTGGGGGACAGGGGCAATACAATGAGCAGTTCTTC. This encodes CSASGGQGQYNEQFF.

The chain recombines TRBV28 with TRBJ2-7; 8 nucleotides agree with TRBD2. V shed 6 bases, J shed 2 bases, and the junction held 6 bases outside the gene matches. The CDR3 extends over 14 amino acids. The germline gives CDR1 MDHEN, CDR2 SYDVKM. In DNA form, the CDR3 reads TGTGCCAGCAGGGGACTAGGGCAGACCTACGAGCAGTACTTC. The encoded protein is CASRGLGQTYEQYF. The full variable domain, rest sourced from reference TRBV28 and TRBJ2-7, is DVKVTQSSRYLVKRTGEKVFLECVQDMDHENMFWYRQDPGLGLRLIYFSYDVKMKEKGDIPEGYSVSREKKERFSLILESASTNQTSMYLCASRGLGQTYEQYFGPGTRLTVT.

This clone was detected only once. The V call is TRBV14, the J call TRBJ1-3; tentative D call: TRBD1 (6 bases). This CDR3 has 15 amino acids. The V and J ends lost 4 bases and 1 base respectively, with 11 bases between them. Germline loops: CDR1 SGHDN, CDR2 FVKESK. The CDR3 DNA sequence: TGTGCCAGCAGCCTGTACGGACAGTCTGGAAACACCATATATTTT. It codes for CASSLYGQSGNTIYF.

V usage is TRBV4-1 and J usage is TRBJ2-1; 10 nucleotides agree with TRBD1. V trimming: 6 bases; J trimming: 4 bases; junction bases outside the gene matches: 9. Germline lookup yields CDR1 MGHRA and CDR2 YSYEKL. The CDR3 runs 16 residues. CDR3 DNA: TGCGCCAGCAGGCCTCCCGGGACAGGGGAGTACAATGAGCAGTTCTTC. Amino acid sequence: CASRPPGTGEYNEQFF.

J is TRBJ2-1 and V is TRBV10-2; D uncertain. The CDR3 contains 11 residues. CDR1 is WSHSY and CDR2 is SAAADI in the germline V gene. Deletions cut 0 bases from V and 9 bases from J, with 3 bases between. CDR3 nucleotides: TGCGCCAGCAGTGAGTCGATTGAGCAGTTCTTC. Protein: CASSESIEQFF.

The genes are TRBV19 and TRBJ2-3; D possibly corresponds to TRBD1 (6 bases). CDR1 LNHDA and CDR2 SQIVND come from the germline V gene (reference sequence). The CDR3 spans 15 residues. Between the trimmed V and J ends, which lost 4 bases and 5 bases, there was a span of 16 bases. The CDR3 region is CASSKLQGGVDTQYF. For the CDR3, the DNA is TGTGCCAGTAGTAAGTTACAGGGCGGAGTAGATACGCAGTATTTT.

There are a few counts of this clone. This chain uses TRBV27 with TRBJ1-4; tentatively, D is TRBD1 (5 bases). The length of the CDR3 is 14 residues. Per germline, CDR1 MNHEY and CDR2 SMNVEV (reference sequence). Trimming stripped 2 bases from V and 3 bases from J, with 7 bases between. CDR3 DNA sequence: TGTGCCAGCAGTTTAGTGGGGGCTAATGAAAAACTGTTTTTT. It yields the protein CASSLVGANEKLFF. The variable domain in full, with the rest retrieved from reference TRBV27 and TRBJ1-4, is EAQVTQNPRYLITVTGKKLTVTCSQNMNHEYMSWYRQDPGLGLRQIYYSMNVEVTDKGDVPEGYKVSRKEKRNFPLILESPSPNQTSLYFCASSLVGANEKLFFGSGTQLSVL.

CDR3: CASSLGGTDNQPQHF. CDR3 in DNA: TGCGCCAGCAGCTTGGGAGGGACAGATAATCAGCCCCAGCATTTT. The chain recombines TRBV5-1 with TRBJ1-5, with TRBD1 identical over 7 bases. The V segment lost 0 bases and the J segment 4 bases; nucleotides outside the gene matches: 4. This CDR3 comprises 15 residues. Germline V lookup: CDR1 SGHRS, CDR2 YFSETQ.

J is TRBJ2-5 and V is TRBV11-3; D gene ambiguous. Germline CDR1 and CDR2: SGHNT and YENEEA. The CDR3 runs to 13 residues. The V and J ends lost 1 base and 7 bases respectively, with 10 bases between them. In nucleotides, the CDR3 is TGTGCCAGCAGCTTAGTAGACGAACGGACCCAGTACTTC. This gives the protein CASSLVDERTQYF. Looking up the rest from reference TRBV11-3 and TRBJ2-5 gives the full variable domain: EAGVVQSPRYKIIEKKQPVAFWCNPISGHNTLYWYLQNLGQGPELLIRYENEEAVDDSQLPKDRFSAERLKGVDSTLKIQPAELGDSAVYLCASSLVDERTQYFGPGTRLLVL.

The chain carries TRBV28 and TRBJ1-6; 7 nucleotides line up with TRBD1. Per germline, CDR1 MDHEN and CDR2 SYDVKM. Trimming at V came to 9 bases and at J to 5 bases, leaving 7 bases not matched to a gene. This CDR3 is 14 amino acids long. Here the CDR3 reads CASWDSENNSPLHF. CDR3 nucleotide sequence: TGTGCCAGTTGGGACAGCGAAAATAATTCACCCCTCCACTTT.